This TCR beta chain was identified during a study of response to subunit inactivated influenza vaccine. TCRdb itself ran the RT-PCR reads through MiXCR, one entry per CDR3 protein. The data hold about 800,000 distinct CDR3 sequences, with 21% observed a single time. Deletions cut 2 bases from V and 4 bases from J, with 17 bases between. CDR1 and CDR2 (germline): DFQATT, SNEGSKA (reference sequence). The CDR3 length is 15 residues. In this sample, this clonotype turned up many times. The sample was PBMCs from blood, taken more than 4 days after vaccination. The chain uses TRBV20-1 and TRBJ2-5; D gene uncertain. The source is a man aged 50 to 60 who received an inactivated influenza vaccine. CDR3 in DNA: TGCAGTGCTAGATCTCGTCGCGGCGCCCCAGAGACCCAGTACTTC. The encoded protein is CSARSRRGAPETQYF.